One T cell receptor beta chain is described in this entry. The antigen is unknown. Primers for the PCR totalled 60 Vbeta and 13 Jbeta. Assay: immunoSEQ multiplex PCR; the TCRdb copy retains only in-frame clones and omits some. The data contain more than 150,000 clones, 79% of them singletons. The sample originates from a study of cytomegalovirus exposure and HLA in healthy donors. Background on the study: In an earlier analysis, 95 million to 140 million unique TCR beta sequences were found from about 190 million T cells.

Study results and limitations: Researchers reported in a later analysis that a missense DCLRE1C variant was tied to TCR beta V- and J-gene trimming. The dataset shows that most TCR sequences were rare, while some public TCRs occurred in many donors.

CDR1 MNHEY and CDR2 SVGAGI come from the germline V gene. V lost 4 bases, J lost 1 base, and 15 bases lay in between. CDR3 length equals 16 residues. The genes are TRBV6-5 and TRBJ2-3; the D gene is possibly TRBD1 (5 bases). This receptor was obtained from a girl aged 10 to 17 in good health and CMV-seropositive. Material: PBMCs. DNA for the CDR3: TGTGCCAGCAGTTCGAGACAGCAGTTACGCACAGATACGCAGTATTTT. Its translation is CASSSRQQLRTDTQYF.